The 18 T cell receptor beta chains in this list originate from one sample, sequenced in a study of Ad26.COV2.S vaccination and SARS-CoV-2 variants. Clones were read by immunoSEQ multiplex PCR, and TCRdb kept only the in-frame ones, dropping some. Of about 680,000 clones listed, approximately 88% are singletons. Treatment defined: some 20 received Ad26.COV2.S at low or high dose, single or two shots; several received placebo; per-sample allocation not given. After the first vaccine or placebo injection, samples were drawn on day 63. The specimen comprised peripheral blood, sampled in a trial of Ad26.COV2.S vaccine versus placebo. All receptors derive from a person between 18 and 65 years old who received the Ad26.COV2.S COVID-19 vaccine or a placebo.

A note on this clone: Other DNA sequences from this sample encode an identical CDR3 as well. The CDR3 bases are TGTGCCAGCAGTTCTAGGACTAGCGGCCCTTACAATGAGCAGTTCTTC. The encoded protein is CASSSRTSGPYNEQFF. The V and J genes are TRBV27 and TRBJ2-1; 10 bases map to TRBD2. V gave up 4 bases and J gave up 4 bases; unmatched junction bases: 7. Germline V CDR1 and CDR2: MNHEY, SMNVEV (reference sequence). The CDR3 consists of 16 residues.

The chain has TRBV5-1 and TRBJ2-1; 8 positions match TRBD2. This CDR3 comprises 15 residues. V lost 4 bases, J lost 4 bases, and 7 bases stayed unmatched. Germline CDR1 reads SGHRS; CDR2 reads YFSETQ. CDR3 sequence reads: CASSDLSGEYNEQFF. CDR3 nucleotides: TGCGCCAGCAGCGACCTTAGCGGGGAGTACAATGAGCAGTTCTTC.

The chain couples TRBV18 to TRBJ1-1; no firm D call. The CDR3 covers 14 residues. Trimming left V 2 bases short and J 3 bases short, with 10 bases between. Per germline, CDR1 KGHSH and CDR2 LQKENI. The CDR3 reads CASSPGGRDTEAFF. The CDR3 DNA reads TGTGCCAGCTCACCAGGCGGGAGGGACACTGAAGCTTTCTTT. The full variable domain, its missing parts supplied by reference TRBV18 and TRBJ1-1, is NAGVMQNPRHLVRRRGQEARLRCSPMKGHSHVYWYRQLPEEGLKFMVYLQKENIIDESGMPKERFSAEFPKEGPSILRIQQVVRGDSAAYFCASSPGGRDTEAFFGQGTRLTVV.

The chain recombines TRBV6-5 with TRBJ2-5; D gene uncertain. This CDR3 spans 13 amino acids. In germline, CDR1 is MNHEY, CDR2 SVGAGI. V was shortened by 5 bases and J by 1 base, with 8 bases between the two germline ends. DNA for the CDR3: TGTGCCAGCAGTCCCCTTTCCCAAGAGACCCAGTACTTC. This gives the protein CASSPLSQETQYF.

The CDR3 region is CAITRDSRTTDTQYF. CDR3 bases: TGTGCCATCACCCGGGACTCTCGGACCACAGATACGCAGTATTTT. The genes are TRBV10-3 and TRBJ2-3; a possible D gene is TRBD2 (6 bases). The CDR3 sequence is 15 residues long. Germline CDR1 is ENHRY and CDR2 is SYGVKD. The ends were cut back, 7 bases at V and 2 bases at J, with 16 bases in the middle.

V usage is TRBV29-1 and J usage is TRBJ1-1, with D possibly being TRBD1 (6 bases). Between the trimmed V and J ends, which lost 0 bases and 0 bases, there was a span of 8 bases. CDR1 SQVTM and CDR2 ANQGSEA come from the germline V gene. This CDR3 is built from 14 residues. Here the CDR3 reads CSVEEGGLNTEAFF. The CDR3 nucleotides read TGCAGCGTTGAAGAAGGGGGGCTGAACACTGAAGCTTTCTTT.

This clone has a single count. The chain links TRBV6-5 to TRBJ2-1; TRBD2 aligns across 10 bases. Germline assignment: CDR1 MNHEY and CDR2 SVGAGI. The length of the CDR3 is 13 residues. V trimming: 10 bases; J trimming: 7 bases; junction bases outside the gene matches: 7. The CDR3 loop is CAIREGLANEQFF. In nucleotides, the CDR3 is TGTGCCATCAGAGAGGGACTAGCGAATGAGCAGTTCTTC.

The chain recombines TRBV6-5 with TRBJ2-1, with 7 bases identical to TRBD1. V was pared by 6 bases and J by 4 bases, with 9 bases of the junction left unmatched. CDR3 length equals 15 residues. Per germline, CDR1 MNHEY and CDR2 SVGAGI. The CDR3 DNA is TGTGCCAGCAGAGTGAGACAGGGTCGGTACAATGAGCAGTTCTTC. The encoded protein is CASRVRQGRYNEQFF.

This clone has a handful of counts. The chain couples TRBV19 to TRBJ1-5; no clear D gene. The V gene's germline CDR1 is LNHDA and CDR2 SQIVND (reference sequence). This CDR3 region has 14 residues. Trimming took 0 bases from V and 5 from J, leaving 8 bases between them. CDR3 sequence (DNA): TGTGCCAGTAGTATAGAAGGAACTCATCAGCCCCAGCATTTT. This translates into CASSIEGTHQPQHF. The full variable domain, with the rest looked up from reference TRBV19 and TRBJ1-5, is DGGITQSPKYLFRKEGQNVTLSCEQNLNHDAMYWYRQDPGQGLRLIYYSQIVNDFQKGDIAEGYSVSREKKESFPLTVTSAQKNPTAFYLCASSIEGTHQPQHFGDGTRLSIL.

This clone was detected only once. This rearrangement joins TRBV7-8 to TRBJ2-3; D is unresolved. CDR3 size: 12 residues. Trimming stripped 5 bases from V and 5 bases from J, with 8 bases between. Germline CDR1 and CDR2: SGHVS and FQNEAQ. For the CDR3, the DNA is TGTGCCAGCAGCCCGATTAGAGATACGCAGTATTTT. Protein product: CASSPIRDTQYF.

This chain connects TRBV29-1 to TRBJ2-1; maybe TRBD1 (6 bases). V dropped 5 bases and J dropped 1 base, with 12 bases sitting between them. The CDR3 is 14 amino acids. The germline gives CDR1 SQVTM, CDR2 ANQGSEA. Written as DNA, the CDR3 is TGCAGCGTTCGTGTTAGGGGGTCCTACAATGAGCAGTTCTTC. Its protein product is CSVRVRGSYNEQFF.

This chain connects TRBV30 to TRBJ2-7, with a weak D call TRBD2 (5 bases). The CDR3 is 11 amino acids. The germline V gene has CDR1 GTSNPN and CDR2 SVGIG (reference sequence). The V end lost 5 bases, the J end lost 5 bases, and 10 bases lay between the germline ends. The chain's CDR3 is CAWGLGDEQYF. CDR3 bases: TGTGCCTGGGGGCTCGGGGACGAGCAGTACTTC.

This clone showed up just once. The rearrangement links TRBV5-1 to TRBJ1-2; possibly TRBD1 for D (5 bases). CDR3 length: 15 amino acids. The V end lost 2 bases, the J end lost 4 bases, and 15 bases lay between the germline ends. Germline V gene lookup returns CDR1 SGHRS and CDR2 YFSETQ. The DNA for the CDR3 is TGCGCCAGCAGCTTACAAGGGACGGCCCGCTATGGCTACACCTTC. Residues: CASSLQGTARYGYTF.

This chain connects TRBV4-3 to TRBJ2-2; no definite D call. V was trimmed by 6 bases and J by 5 bases, leaving 10 bases between them. Germline V gene data show CDR1 as LGHNA and CDR2 as YSLEER. The CDR3 runs 13 residues. CDR3 sequence: CASSLTDTGELFF. The CDR3 DNA follows: TGCGCCAGCAGTCTTACAGATACCGGGGAGCTGTTTTTT.

The CDR3 region is CATSDLDEKLFF. CDR3 nucleotides: TGTGCCACCAGTGACCTTGATGAAAAACTGTTTTTT. V gene TRBV24-1 combines with J gene TRBJ1-4; D gene ambiguous. The CDR3 is made up of 12 amino acids. The V and J ends lost 4 bases and 6 bases respectively, with 5 bases between them. The germline V gene has CDR1 KGHDR and CDR2 SFDVKD.

V and J are TRBV19 and TRBJ2-5, with D perhaps TRBD2 (5 bases). Looked up from germline, CDR1 is LNHDA and CDR2 is SQIVND (reference sequence). V was cut by 6 bases and J by 7 bases, with 21 bases left in between. The CDR3 length is 15 residues. In nucleotides, the CDR3 is TGTGCCAGTAGCCTTGGAGGTTTTGCGACGGGGACCCAGTACTTC. It translates to CASSLGGFATGTQYF.

The chain uses TRBV2 and TRBJ1-1, with D unresolved. The CDR3 extends over 13 amino acids. V lost 0 bases and J 10 bases, leaving 12 bases between the germline ends. The germline V gene encodes CDR1 SNHLY and CDR2 FYNNEI. This chain's CDR3 is CASSEARSRTAFF. CDR3 DNA sequence: TGTGCCAGCAGTGAAGCGCGTTCCAGGACAGCTTTCTTT.

This rearrangement joins TRBV7-9 to TRBJ2-2; D is unresolved. The CDR3 contains 12 residues. CDR1 SEHNR and CDR2 FQNEAQ come from the germline V gene (reference sequence). V lost 1 base and J lost 7, with 4 bases in between. CDR3 loop: CASSLDVGELFF. CDR3 in DNA: TGTGCCAGCAGCTTAGATGTCGGGGAGCTGTTTTTT.